The 19 T cell receptor beta chains below were found in one sample sequenced in a study of T cell responses to AZD1222 COVID-19 vaccine. Clones were sequenced by immunoSEQ multiplex PCR, and TCRdb holds only the in-frame ones, with some missing. The sample consists of 95,000 to 150,000 clones, about 91% of them appearing once. The input for sequencing was peripheral blood, taken on day 0 of AZD1222 vaccination. All receptors derive from an adult in good health.

The rearrangement joins TRBV5-4 to TRBJ1-2; unclear D gene. CDR1 SGHNT and CDR2 YYREEE come from the germline V gene (reference sequence). Trimming left V 3 bases short and J 8 bases short, with 11 bases between. This CDR3 is 12 amino acids long. Here the CDR3 reads CASSYDGYGYTF. The CDR3 bases are TGTGCCAGCAGCTATGACGGGTACGGCTACACCTTC.

The chain links TRBV19 to TRBJ1-2; 9 bases are a match to TRBD1. Trimming cost V 9 bases and J 3 bases; bases outside gene matches: 5. Per the germline V gene, CDR1 is LNHDA and CDR2 is SQIVND (reference sequence). CDR3 length: 13 amino acids. Written as DNA, the CDR3 is TGTGCCAGCCAGGGACAGGGATACTATGGCTACACCTTC. Protein sequence: CASQGQGYYGYTF.

This clone was counted a few times. This CDR3 is also generated by other DNA sequences in the sample. The chain combines TRBV28 with TRBJ2-3; D ambiguous. The germline gives CDR1 MDHEN, CDR2 SYDVKM. The germline V and J ends were trimmed by 3 bases and 1 base, with 8 bases remaining between them. The CDR3 consists of 14 residues. The CDR3 DNA is TGTGCCAGCAGTTTTCTCCTGGGCACAGATACGCAGTATTTT. It translates to CASSFLLGTDTQYF.

The chain is built from TRBV4-1 and TRBJ1-2, with D unresolved. Deletions cut 0 bases from V and 4 bases from J, with 12 bases between. The CDR3 extends over 15 amino acids. Germline V gene data show CDR1 as MGHRA and CDR2 as YSYEKL. The CDR3 region has the DNA TGCGCCAGCAGCCAAGATTGGCCGGTCAGCTATGGCTACACCTTC. It translates to CASSQDWPVSYGYTF.

This clone was seen a few times. The chain is built from TRBV5-1 and TRBJ1-5; D possibly corresponds to TRBD1 (6 bases). CDR1 is SGHRS and CDR2 is YFSETQ in the germline V gene. The CDR3 is 14 residues long. V dropped 6 bases and J dropped 4 bases, with 14 bases sitting between them. Written as DNA, the CDR3 is TGCGCCAGCAAGGAGGGGGGCGAAAATCAGCCCCAGCATTTT. It yields the protein CASKEGGENQPQHF.

This clone occurred once. The chain couples TRBV27 to TRBJ2-7; TRBD2 agrees at 12 bases. Germline CDR1 reads MNHEY; CDR2 reads SMNVEV (reference sequence). V trimming: 5 bases; J trimming: 2 bases; junction bases outside the gene matches: 7. This CDR3 has 16 residues. DNA for the CDR3: TGTGCCAGCAGTCCCTCGACTAGCGGGGGAGCCTACGAGCAGTACTTC. Translation gives CASSPSTSGGAYEQYF.

This clone was seen only a few times. The V call is TRBV9, the J call TRBJ1-1; no clear D. From germline, CDR1 is SGDLS and CDR2 YYNGEE. V shed 0 bases and J shed 1 base, with 7 bases lying between them. The CDR3 loop spans 14 amino acids. CDR3 DNA sequence: TGTGCCAGCAGCGTAGCCCCAGGGAACACTGAAGCTTTCTTT. It translates to CASSVAPGNTEAFF.

The chain links TRBV10-3 to TRBJ1-2; 7 bases match TRBD1. Per the germline V gene, CDR1 is ENHRY and CDR2 is SYGVKD. This CDR3 region has 14 residues. V gave up 10 bases and J gave up 4 bases; unmatched junction bases: 12. The CDR3 nucleotides are TGTGCCACACATACACCGGGACAGACCTATGGCTACACCTTC. It is translated as CATHTPGQTYGYTF.

The CDR3 DNA is TGTGCCAGCAACCCGGGGGGTACCTACGAGCAGTACTTC. Its translation: CASNPGGTYEQYF. J is TRBJ2-7 and V is TRBV28; 7 nucleotides match TRBD2. There are 13 residues in the CDR3. J was trimmed by 2 bases and V by 7 bases; bases with no gene match: 5. CDR1 MDHEN and CDR2 SYDVKM come from the germline V gene.

CDR3 residues: CASRTGDRQPQHF. DNA for the CDR3: TGTGCCAGCCGGACAGGGGACCGGCAGCCCCAGCATTTT. The gene calls are TRBV6-6 and TRBJ1-5; 9 bases match TRBD1. This CDR3 contains 13 residues. The V and J ends lost 8 bases and 7 bases, in that order; junction bases with no gene match: 6. CDR1 and CDR2 (germline): MNHNY, SVGAGI (reference sequence).

The V and J genes are TRBV5-1 and TRBJ1-4; D might be TRBD1 (5 bases). Germline V gene data show CDR1 as SGHRS and CDR2 as YFSETQ. The V end lost 0 bases, the J end lost 8 bases, and 11 bases lay between the germline ends. The CDR3 sequence is 14 residues long. CDR3 sequence reads: CASSLGSGEEKLFF. The CDR3 bases are TGCGCCAGCAGCTTGGGGTCGGGGGAGGAAAAACTGTTTTTT.

The V gene is TRBV11-2, the J gene TRBJ2-1, with D unresolved. The germline V gene has CDR1 SGHAT and CDR2 FQNNGV. V was clipped by 1 base and J by 4 bases, with 5 bases between them. The CDR3 sequence is 13 residues long. The CDR3 is CASSLVSYNEQFF. The DNA for the CDR3 is TGTGCCAGCAGCTTAGTCAGTTACAATGAGCAGTTCTTC.

V usage is TRBV11-3 and J usage is TRBJ2-3; possibly TRBD2 for D (8 bases). The CDR3 runs to 15 residues. Per the germline V gene, CDR1 is SGHNT and CDR2 is YENEEA. V dropped 5 bases and J dropped 6 bases, with 18 bases sitting between them. The CDR3 here is CASSTGAGGLDTQYF. The DNA of the CDR3 is TGTGCCAGCAGCACAGGGGCGGGGGGCCTTGATACGCAGTATTTT.

The V and J genes are TRBV5-1 and TRBJ2-7; TRBD1 agrees at 11 bases. This CDR3 contains 17 residues. CDR1 and CDR2 from the germline V gene are SGHRS and YFSETQ. V was pared by 0 bases and J by 3 bases, with 8 bases of the junction left unmatched. The DNA for the CDR3 is TGCGCCAGCAGCTTGGCCCCGGGACAGGGGGTGGTCTACGAGCAGTACTTC. It yields the protein CASSLAPGQGVVYEQYF.

Written as DNA, the CDR3 is TGTGCCAGCAGCTTCAGCGGGACAGATACGCAGTATTTT. This encodes CASSFSGTDTQYF. The rearrangement links TRBV7-9 to TRBJ2-3, with D possibly being TRBD2 (6 bases). Trimming cost V 3 bases and J 3 bases, with 7 bases left between them. This CDR3 has 13 amino acids. The germline V gene encodes CDR1 SEHNR and CDR2 FQNEAQ (reference sequence).

The rearrangement joins TRBV28 to TRBJ1-1; D possibly corresponds to TRBD1 (6 bases). The CDR3 consists of 13 residues. Germline V lookup: CDR1 MDHEN, CDR2 SYDVKM. V was cut by 6 bases and J by 10 bases, with 18 bases left in between. The chain's CDR3 is CASRPTGNRGAFF. In DNA form, the CDR3 reads TGTGCCAGCAGGCCAACAGGGAATAGGGGAGCTTTCTTT.

The chain uses TRBV9 and TRBJ1-2; D ambiguous. The ends were cut back, 4 bases at V and 1 base at J, with 17 bases in the middle. The CDR3 has 16 residues. In germline, CDR1 is SGDLS, CDR2 YYNGEE. The CDR3 sequence is CASSKDPGLLNYGYTF. In DNA form, the CDR3 reads TGTGCCAGCAGCAAAGATCCAGGACTGCTTAACTATGGCTACACCTTC.

This chain uses TRBV6-5 with TRBJ1-5, with D hard to call. The CDR3 has 13 residues. The ends were cut back, 6 bases at V and 3 bases at J, with 9 bases in the middle. The V gene's germline CDR1 is MNHEY and CDR2 SVGAGI. In DNA form, the CDR3 reads TGTGCCAGCAGGTCGGGCACCAATCAGCCCCAGCATTTT. It encodes CASRSGTNQPQHF.

The chain's CDR3 is CASSEAGAGGYTF. The DNA for the CDR3 is TGTGCCAGCAGTGAAGCAGGGGCCGGTGGCTACACCTTC. The gene calls are TRBV6-1 and TRBJ1-2; possibly TRBD1 for D (5 bases). Trimming stripped 0 bases from V and 7 bases from J, with 9 bases between. The CDR3 runs 13 residues. From germline, CDR1 is MNHNS and CDR2 SASEGT.